This TCR beta chain was found in a study of cytomegalovirus exposure and HLA in healthy donors. CDR3 length: 16 amino acids. After removal of 5 bases from V and 2 bases from J, the junction contained 9 bases not matched to a gene. From germline, CDR1 is LNHDA and CDR2 SQIVND (reference sequence). General study results and limits: A few CMV-associated chains were confirmed in vitro to be specific for CMV antigens.

Worth noting for this clone: Its antigen is not known.

A multiplex PCR was run with 60 Vbeta primers and 13 Jbeta primers. Here immunoSEQ multiplex PCR was the method, and the copy in TCRdb shows in-frame clones only, minus some. The sample lists about 210,000 clones, approximately 79% occurring once. The V and J genes are TRBV19 and TRBJ2-3; TRBD1 matches 8 bases. Sequences were obtained from PBMCs. This TCR derives from a male donor in good health and CMV-seronegative. CDR3 nucleotides: TGTGCCAGTAGTGACCCGGGACAGGAGACCACAGATACGCAGTATTTT. Protein sequence: CASSDPGQETTDTQYF.